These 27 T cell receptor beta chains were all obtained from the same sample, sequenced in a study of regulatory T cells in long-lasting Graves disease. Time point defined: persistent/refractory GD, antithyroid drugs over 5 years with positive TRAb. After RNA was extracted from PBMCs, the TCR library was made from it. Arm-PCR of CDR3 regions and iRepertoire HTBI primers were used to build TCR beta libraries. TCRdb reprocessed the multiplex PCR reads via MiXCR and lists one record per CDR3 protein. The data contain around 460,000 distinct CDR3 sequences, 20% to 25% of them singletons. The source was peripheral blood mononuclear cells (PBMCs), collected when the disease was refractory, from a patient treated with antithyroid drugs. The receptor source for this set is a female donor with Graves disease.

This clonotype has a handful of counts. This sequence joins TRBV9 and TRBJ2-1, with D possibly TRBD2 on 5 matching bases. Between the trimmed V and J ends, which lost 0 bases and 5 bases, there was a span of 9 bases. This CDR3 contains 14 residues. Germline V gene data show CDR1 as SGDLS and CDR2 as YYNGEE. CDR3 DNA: TGTGCCAGCAGCGTAGAACGAGGGAACAATGAGCAGTTCTTC. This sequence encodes CASSVERGNNEQFF.

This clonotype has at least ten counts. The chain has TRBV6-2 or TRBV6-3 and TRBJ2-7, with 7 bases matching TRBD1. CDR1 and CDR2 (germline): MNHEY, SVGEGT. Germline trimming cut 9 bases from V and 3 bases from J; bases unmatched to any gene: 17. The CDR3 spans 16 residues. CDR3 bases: TGTGCCAGTTACCTCCATCCCGGGACAGAGATCTACGAGCAGTACTTC. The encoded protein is CASYLHPGTEIYEQYF.

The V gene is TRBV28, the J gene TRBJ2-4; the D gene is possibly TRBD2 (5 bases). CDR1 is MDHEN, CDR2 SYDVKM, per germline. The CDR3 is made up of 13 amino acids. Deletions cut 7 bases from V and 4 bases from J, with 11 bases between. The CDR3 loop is CASTKPGKNIQYF. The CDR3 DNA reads TGTGCCAGCACCAAACCGGGGAAAAACATTCAGTACTTC.

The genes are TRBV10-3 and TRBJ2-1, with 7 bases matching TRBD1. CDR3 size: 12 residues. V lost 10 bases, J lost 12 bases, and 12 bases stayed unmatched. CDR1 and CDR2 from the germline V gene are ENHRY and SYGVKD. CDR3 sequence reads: CATTGTDKVQFF. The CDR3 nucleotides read TGTGCCACTACAGGGACAGACAAAGTGCAGTTCTTC.

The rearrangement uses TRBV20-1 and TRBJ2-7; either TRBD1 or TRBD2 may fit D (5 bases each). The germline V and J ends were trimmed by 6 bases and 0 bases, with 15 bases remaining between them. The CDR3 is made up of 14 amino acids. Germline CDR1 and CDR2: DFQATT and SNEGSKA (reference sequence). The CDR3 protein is CSAPRGVNSYEQYF. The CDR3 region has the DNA TGCAGTGCACCGAGAGGGGTAAACTCCTACGAGCAGTACTTC.

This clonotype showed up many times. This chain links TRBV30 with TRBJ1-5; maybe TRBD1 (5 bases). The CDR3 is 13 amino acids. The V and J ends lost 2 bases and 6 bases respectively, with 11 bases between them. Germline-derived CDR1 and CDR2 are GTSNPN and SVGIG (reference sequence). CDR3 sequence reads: CAWSSATGQPQHF. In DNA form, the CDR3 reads TGTGCCTGGAGTAGTGCCACAGGTCAGCCCCAGCATTTT.

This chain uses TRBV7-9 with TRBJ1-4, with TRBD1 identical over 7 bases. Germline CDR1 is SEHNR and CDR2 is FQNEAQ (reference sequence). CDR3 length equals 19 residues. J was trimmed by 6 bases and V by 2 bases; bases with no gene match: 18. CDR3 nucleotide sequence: TGTGCCAGCAGCTTATTTAAAGGGGGCCGTAACCCAAGGGATGAAAAACTGTTTTTT. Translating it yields CASSLFKGGRNPRDEKLFF.

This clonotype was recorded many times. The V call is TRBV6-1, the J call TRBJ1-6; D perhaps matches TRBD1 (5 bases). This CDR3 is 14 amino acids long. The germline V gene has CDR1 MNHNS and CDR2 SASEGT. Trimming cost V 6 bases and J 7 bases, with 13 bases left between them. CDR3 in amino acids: CASSLDRRNSPLHF. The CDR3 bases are TGTGCCAGCAGCCTCGACAGAAGGAATTCACCCCTCCACTTT.

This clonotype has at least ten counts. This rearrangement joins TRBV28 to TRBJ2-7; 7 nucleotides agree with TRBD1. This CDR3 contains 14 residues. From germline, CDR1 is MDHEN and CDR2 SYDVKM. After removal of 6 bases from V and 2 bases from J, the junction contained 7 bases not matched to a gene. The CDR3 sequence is CASRTGEGAYEQYF. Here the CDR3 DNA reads TGTGCCAGCAGAACAGGGGAAGGTGCCTACGAGCAGTACTTC.

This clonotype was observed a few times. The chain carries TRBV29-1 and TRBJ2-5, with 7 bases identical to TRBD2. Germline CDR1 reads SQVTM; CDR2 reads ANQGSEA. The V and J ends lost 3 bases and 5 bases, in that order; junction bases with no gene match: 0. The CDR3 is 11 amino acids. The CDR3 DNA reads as TGCAGCGTTGAGGGGGGGGAGACCCAGTACTTC. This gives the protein CSVEGGETQYF.

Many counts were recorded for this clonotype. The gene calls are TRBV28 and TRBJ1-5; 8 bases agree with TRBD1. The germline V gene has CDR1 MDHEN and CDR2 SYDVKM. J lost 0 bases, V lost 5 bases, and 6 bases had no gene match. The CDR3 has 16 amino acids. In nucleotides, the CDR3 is TGTGCCAGCAGTGGGACAGGTGGGATTAGCAATCAGCCCCAGCATTTT. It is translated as CASSGTGGISNQPQHF.

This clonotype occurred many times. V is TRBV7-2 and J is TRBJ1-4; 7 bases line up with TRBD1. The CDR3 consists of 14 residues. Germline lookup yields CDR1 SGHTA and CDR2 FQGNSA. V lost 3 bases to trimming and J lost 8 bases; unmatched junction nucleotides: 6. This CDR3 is CASSLGGTEEKLFF. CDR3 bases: TGTGCCAGCAGCTTGGGAGGGACAGAAGAAAAACTGTTTTTT.

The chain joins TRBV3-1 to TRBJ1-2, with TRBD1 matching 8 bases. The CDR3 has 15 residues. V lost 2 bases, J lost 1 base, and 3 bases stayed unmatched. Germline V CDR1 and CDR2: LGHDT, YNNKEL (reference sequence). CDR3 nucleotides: TGTGCCAGCAGCCAAAGAGGACAGGGTAACTATGGCTACACCTTC. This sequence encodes CASSQRGQGNYGYTF.

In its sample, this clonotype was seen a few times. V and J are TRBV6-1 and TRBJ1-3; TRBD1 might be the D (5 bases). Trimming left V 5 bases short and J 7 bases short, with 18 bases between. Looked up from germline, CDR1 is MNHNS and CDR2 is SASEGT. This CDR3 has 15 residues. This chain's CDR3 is CASSTPGPTRNTIYF. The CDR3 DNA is TGTGCCAGCAGTACCCCGGGACCCACGAGGAACACCATATATTTT.

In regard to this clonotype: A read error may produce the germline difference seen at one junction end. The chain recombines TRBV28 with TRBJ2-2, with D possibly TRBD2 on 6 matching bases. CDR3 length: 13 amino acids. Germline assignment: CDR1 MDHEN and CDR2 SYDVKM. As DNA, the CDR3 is TGTGCCAGCAGTTTATCGGCTCTCGGGGGGCTGTTTTTT. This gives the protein CASSLSALGGLFF.

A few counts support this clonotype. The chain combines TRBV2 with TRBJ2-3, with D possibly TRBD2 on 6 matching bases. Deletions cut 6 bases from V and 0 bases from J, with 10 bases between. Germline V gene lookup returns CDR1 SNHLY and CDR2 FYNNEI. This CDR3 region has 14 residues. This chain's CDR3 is CASRGRGSTDTQYF. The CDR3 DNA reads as TGTGCCAGCAGGGGACGGGGGAGCACAGATACGCAGTATTTT. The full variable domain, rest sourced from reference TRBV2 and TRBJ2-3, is EPEVTQTPSHQVTQMGQEVILRCVPISNHLYFYWYRQILGQKVEFLVSFYNNEISEKSEIFDDQFSVERPDGSNFTLKIRSTKLEDSAMYFCASRGRGSTDTQYFGPGTRLTVL.

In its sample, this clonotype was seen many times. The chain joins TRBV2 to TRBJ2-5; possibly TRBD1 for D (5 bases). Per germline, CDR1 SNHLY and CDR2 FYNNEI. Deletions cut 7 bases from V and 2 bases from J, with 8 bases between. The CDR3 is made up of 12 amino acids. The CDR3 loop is CASTQGQETQYF. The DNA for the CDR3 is TGTGCCAGCACCCAGGGACAAGAGACCCAGTACTTC.

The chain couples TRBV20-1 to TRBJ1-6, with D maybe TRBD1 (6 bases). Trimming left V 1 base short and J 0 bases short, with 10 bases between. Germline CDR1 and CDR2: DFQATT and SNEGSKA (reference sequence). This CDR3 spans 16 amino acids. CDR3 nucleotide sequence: TGCAGTGCTAGAGGAACAGGGAGCTCCTATAATTCACCCCTCCACTTT. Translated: CSARGTGSSYNSPLHF.

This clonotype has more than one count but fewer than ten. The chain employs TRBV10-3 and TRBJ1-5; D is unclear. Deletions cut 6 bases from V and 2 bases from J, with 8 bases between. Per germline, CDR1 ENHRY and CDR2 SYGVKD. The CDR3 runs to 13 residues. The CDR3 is CAIRVEGNQPQHF. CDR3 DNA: TGTGCCATCAGAGTGGAGGGCAATCAGCCCCAGCATTTT.

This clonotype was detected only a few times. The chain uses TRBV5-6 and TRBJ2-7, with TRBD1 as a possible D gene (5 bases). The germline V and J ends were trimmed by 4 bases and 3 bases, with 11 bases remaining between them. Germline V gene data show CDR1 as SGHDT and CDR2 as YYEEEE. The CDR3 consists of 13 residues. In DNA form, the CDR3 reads TGTGCCAGCAGCCTAGACAGCTACTACGAGCAGTACTTC. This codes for CASSLDSYYEQYF.

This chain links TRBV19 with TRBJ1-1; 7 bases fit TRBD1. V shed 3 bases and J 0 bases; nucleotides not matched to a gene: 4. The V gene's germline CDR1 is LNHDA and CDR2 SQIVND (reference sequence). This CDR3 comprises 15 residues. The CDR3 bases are TGTGCCAGTAGTATTGGCAGGGGGGTGAACACTGAAGCTTTCTTT. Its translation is CASSIGRGVNTEAFF.

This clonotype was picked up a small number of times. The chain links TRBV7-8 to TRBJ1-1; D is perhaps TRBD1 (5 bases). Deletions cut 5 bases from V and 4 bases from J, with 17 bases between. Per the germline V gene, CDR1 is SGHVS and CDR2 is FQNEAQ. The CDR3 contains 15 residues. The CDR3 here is CASSPRGLGGTEAFF. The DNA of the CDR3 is TGTGCCAGCAGCCCTCGGGGGTTGGGGGGCACTGAAGCTTTCTTT. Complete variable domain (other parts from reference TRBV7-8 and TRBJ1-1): GAGVSQSPRYKVAKRGQDVALRCDPISGHVSLFWYQQALGQGPEFLTYFQNEAQLDKSGLPSDRFFAERPEGSVSTLKIQRTQQEDSAVYLCASSPRGLGGTEAFFGQGTRLTVV.

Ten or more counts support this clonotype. The CDR3 DNA reads as TGTGCCAGCAGTAATGGGGCAGGGTCCTACGAGCAGTACTTC. This sequence encodes CASSNGAGSYEQYF. The chain joins TRBV2 to TRBJ2-7; tentatively, D is TRBD1 (5 bases). Germline values: CDR1 SNHLY, CDR2 FYNNEI. This CDR3 region has 14 residues. The germline V and J ends were trimmed by 5 bases and 1 base, with 12 bases remaining between them.

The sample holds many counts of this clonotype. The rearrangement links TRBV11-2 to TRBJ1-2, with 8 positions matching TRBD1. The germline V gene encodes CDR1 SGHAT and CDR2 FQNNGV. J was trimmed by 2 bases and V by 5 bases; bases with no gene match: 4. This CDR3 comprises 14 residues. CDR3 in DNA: TGTGCCAGCAGCCGGACAGGGAGGAACTATGGCTACACCTTC. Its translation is CASSRTGRNYGYTF.

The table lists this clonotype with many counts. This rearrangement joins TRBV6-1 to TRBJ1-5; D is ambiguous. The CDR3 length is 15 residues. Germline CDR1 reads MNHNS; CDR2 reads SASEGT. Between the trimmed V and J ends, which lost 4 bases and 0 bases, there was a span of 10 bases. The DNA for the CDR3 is TGTGCCAGCAGTGGCAGGCCCAATAGCAATCAGCCCCAGCATTTT. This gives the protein CASSGRPNSNQPQHF.

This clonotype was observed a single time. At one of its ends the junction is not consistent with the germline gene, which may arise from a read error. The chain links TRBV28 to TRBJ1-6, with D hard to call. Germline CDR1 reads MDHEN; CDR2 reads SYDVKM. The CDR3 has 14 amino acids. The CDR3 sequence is CASTYQPHNSSLHF. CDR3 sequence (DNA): TGTGCCAGCACCTACCAACCTCATAATTCATCCCTCCACTTT.

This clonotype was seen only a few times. The CDR3 DNA sequence: TGTGCCAGCAGAGGGAGCGGGGGGAGCTCCTACGAGCAGTACTTC. It encodes CASRGSGGSSYEQYF. This sequence joins TRBV28 and TRBJ2-7, with 9 bases aligning to TRBD2. The CDR3 has 15 residues. Germline V lookup: CDR1 MDHEN, CDR2 SYDVKM. With V trimmed by 6 bases and J by 0 bases, 6 bases remained unmatched.